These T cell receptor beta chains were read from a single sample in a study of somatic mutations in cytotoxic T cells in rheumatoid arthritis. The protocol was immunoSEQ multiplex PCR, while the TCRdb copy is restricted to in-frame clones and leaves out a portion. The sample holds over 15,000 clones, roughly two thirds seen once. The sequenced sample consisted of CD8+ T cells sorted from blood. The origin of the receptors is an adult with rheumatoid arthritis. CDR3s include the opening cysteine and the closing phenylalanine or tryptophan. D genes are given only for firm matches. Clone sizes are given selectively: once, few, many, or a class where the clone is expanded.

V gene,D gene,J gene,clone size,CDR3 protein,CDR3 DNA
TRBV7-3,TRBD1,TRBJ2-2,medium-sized,CASRSLDRGRNGELFF,TGTGCCAGCAGGTCCTTGGACAGGGGGCGTAACGGGGAGCTGTTTTTT
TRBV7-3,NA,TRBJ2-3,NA,CASSLTGGDTQYF,TGTGCCAGCAGCTTAACGGGGGGAGATACGCAGTATTTT
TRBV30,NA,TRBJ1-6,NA,CACQPPSSYNSPLHF,TGTGCCTGTCAGCCGCCGAGCTCCTATAATTCACCCCTCCACTTT
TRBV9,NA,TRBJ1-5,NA,CASSPSGGNQPQHF,TGTGCCAGCAGTCCCAGTGGGGGAAATCAGCCCCAGCATTTT
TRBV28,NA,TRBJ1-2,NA,CASRDSDNYGYTF,TGTGCCAGCAGGGACAGCGATAACTATGGCTACACCTTC
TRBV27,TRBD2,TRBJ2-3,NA,CASSSLLADSTDTQYF,TGTGCCAGCAGTAGCCTACTAGCGGATTCCACAGATACGCAGTATTTT
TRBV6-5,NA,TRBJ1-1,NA,CASSYSEGGTEAFF,TGTGCCAGCAGTTACTCGGAGGGGGGCACTGAAGCTTTCTTT
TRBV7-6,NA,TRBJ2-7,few,CASSLDTTGYEQYF,TGTGCCAGCAGCTTAGATACGACCGGATACGAGCAGTACTTC
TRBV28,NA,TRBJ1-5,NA,CASGWGGAGSNQPQHF,TGTGCCAGCGGCTGGGGGGGGGCTGGAAGCAATCAGCCCCAGCATTTT
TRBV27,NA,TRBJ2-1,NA,CASSLSGAYNEQFF,TGTGCCAGCAGCCTCAGTGGGGCGTACAATGAGCAGTTCTTC
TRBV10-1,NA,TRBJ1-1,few,CASSDLGMGVTEAFF,TGCGCCAGCAGTGATCTGGGAATGGGGGTCACTGAAGCTTTCTTT
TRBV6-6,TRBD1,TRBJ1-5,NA,CASSADRGSNQPQHF,TGTGCCAGCAGTGCCGACAGGGGGAGCAATCAGCCCCAGCATTTT
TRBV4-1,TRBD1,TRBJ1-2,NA,CASSQGGTEDGYTF,TGCGCCAGCAGCCAAGGGGGGACAGAAGATGGCTACACCTTC
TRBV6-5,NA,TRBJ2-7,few,CASSYSGEMNEQYF,TGTGCCAGCAGTTACTCTGGGGAGATGAACGAGCAGTACTTC
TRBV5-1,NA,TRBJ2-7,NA,CASKGNLAYEQYF,TGCGCCAGCAAAGGGAATTTGGCCTACGAGCAGTACTTC
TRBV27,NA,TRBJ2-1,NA,CASSAFSYNEQFF,TGTGCCAGCTCGGCATTCTCCTACAATGAGCAGTTCTTC
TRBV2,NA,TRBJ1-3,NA,CASSEVLISGNTIYF,TGTGCCAGCAGTGAGGTTCTTATCTCTGGAAACACCATATATTTT
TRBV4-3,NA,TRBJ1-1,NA,CASSQDPGTTEAFF,TGCGCCAGCAGCCAAGATCCCGGGACCACTGAAGCTTTCTTT
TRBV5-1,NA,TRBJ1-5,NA,CASSLEGQGYQPQHF,TGCGCCAGCAGCTTGGAGGGCCAGGGCTACCAGCCCCAGCATTTT
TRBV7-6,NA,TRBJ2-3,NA,CASGLGADTQYF,TGTGCCAGCGGACTTGGGGCAGATACGCAGTATTTT
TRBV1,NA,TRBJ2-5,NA,CTSSQVAGTLGETQYF,TGCACCAGCAGCCAAGTGGCGGGCACTCTAGGAGAGACCCAGTACTTC
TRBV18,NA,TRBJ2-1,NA,CASSPLSSYNEQFF,TGTGCCAGCTCACCACTGAGCTCCTACAATGAGCAGTTCTTC
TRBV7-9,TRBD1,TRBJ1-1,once,CASSEAGTANTEAFF,TGTGCCAGCAGCGAAGCCGGGACAGCGAACACTGAAGCTTTCTTT
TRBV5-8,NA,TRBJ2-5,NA,CASSPRETQYF,TGTGCCAGCAGCCCCAGAGAGACCCAGTACTTC
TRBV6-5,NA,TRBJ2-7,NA,CASSWTPTYEQYF,TGTGCCAGCAGTTGGACACCTACCTACGAGCAGTACTTC
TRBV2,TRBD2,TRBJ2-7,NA,CASSELASGSYEQYF,TGTGCCAGCAGTGAATTGGCTAGCGGCTCCTACGAGCAGTACTTC
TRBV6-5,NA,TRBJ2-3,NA,CASSPQLSGTDTQYF,TGTGCCAGCAGTCCCCAGTTATCAGGCACAGATACGCAGTATTTT
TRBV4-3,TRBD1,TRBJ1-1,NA,CASSQDLVGQVHPNTEAFF,TGCGCCAGCAGCCAAGATCTAGTGGGACAGGTCCACCCGAACACTGAAGCTTTCTTT
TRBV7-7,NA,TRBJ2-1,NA,CASSQGSYNEQFF,TGTGCCAGCAGCCAGGGGTCCTACAATGAGCAGTTCTTC
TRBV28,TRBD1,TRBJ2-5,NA,CASSLLGTGVQETQYF,TGTGCCAGCAGTTTATTGGGGACAGGGGTCCAAGAGACCCAGTACTTC
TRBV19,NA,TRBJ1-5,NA,CASSTTGNQPQHF,TGTGCCAGTAGTACGACAGGTAATCAGCCCCAGCATTTT
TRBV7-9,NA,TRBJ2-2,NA,CASSPPGHSTGELFF,TGTGCCAGCAGCCCACCGGGACACAGCACCGGGGAGCTGTTTTTT
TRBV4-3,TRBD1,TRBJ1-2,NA,CASSQDMEGAYGYTF,TGCGCCAGCAGCCAAGACATGGAGGGGGCTTATGGCTACACCTTC
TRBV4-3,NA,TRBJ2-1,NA,CASSQAALVDYNEQFF,TGCGCCAGCAGCCAAGCCGCCCTGGTGGACTACAATGAGCAGTTCTTC
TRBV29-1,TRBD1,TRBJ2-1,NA,CSVEGTGEDYNEQFF,TGCAGCGTTGAAGGGACAGGGGAAGACTACAATGAGCAGTTCTTC
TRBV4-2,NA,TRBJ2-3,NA,CASSPTDTKPGDTQYF,TGTGCCAGCAGCCCCACAGACACCAAGCCGGGAGATACGCAGTATTTT
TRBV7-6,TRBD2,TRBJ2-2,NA,CASSLGGGRNTGELFF,TGTGCCAGCAGCCTTGGGGGGGGTAGGAACACCGGGGAGCTGTTTTTT
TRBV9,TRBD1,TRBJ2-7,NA,CASSPRTGAQYYEQYF,TGTGCCAGCAGCCCTAGGACAGGGGCACAATACTACGAGCAGTACTTC
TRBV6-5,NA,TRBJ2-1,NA,CASSGGNEQFF,TGTGCCAGCAGTGGGGGGAATGAGCAGTTCTTC
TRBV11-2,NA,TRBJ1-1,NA,CASSLVGVWAFF,TGTGCCAGCAGCTTAGTCGGGGTGTGGGCTTTCTTT
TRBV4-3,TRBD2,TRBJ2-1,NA,CASSKGLAGDEQFF,TGCGCCAGCAGCAAGGGACTAGCGGGCGATGAGCAGTTCTTC
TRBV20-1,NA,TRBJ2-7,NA,CSAREGEQYF,TGCAGTGCTAGAGAAGGCGAGCAGTACTTC
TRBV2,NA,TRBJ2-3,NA,CASTPALLGVDVDTQYF,TGTGCCAGCACCCCAGCCCTACTAGGGGTCGATGTAGATACGCAGTATTTT
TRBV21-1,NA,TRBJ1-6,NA,CASADGQPHHHRDYNSPLHF,TGTGCCAGCGCGGATGGACAGCCCCATCACCATAGGGACTATAATTCACCCCTCCACTTT
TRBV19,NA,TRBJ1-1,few,CASSIPGIEAFF,TGTGCCAGTAGTATCCCGGGGATTGAAGCTTTCTTT
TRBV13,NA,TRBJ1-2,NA,CASSLQGSYGYTF,TGTGCCAGCAGCTTACAGGGGAGCTATGGCTACACCTTC
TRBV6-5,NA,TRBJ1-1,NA,CASSYPTGPNTEAFF,TGTGCCAGCAGTTACCCGACCGGGCCGAACACTGAAGCTTTCTTT
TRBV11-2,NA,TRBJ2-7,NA,CASSLDGAYEQYF,TGTGCCAGCAGCTTAGATGGGGCCTACGAGCAGTACTTC
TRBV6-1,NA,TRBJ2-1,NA,CASSARTDPYNEQFF,TGTGCCAGCAGTGCCCGGACAGATCCTTACAATGAGCAGTTCTTC
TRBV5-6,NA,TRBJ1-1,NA,CASSLAGGRGTEAFF,TGTGCCAGCAGCTTGGCCGGGGGTCGTGGCACTGAAGCTTTCTTT
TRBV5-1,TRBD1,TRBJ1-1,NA,CASSFGQGEGTEAFF,TGCGCCAGCAGCTTTGGACAGGGAGAGGGCACTGAAGCTTTCTTT
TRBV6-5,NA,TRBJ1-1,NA,CASSYDLGRVDTEAFF,TGTGCCAGCAGTTACGACCTCGGCAGGGTGGACACTGAAGCTTTCTTT
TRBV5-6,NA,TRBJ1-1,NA,CASSLGGGGDTEAFF,TGTGCCAGCAGCCTCGGGGGGGGCGGGGACACTGAAGCTTTCTTT
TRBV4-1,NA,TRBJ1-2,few,CASSQDHGYYGYTF,TGCGCCAGCAGCCAAGACCACGGGTACTATGGCTACACCTTC